Given below is one TCR beta chain in context. Which antigen it targets is not known. No base qualities exist here, and no much larger clone lies one base off it. Healthy HIV-negative adults with no recently reported acute infections or vaccinations were included as donors. All donors were Caucasian adults living in Nashville, Tennessee, USA. Magnetic negative selection was used to enrich CD4+ T cells, after which naive cells were positively selected on CD45RA and the negative fraction became the memory subset. Blood was collected by leukapheresis, and PBMCs were isolated by Ficoll-Histopaque density gradient centrifugation and then cryopreserved in liquid nitrogen vapor phase. Analytical flow cytometry was used to check the purity and quantity of every magnetically sorted T cell population. Each sorted fraction had its genomic DNA isolated and then quantified by UV absorbance on a Nanodrop 2000c.

These data originate in a study of shared clonotypes between healthy human individuals (dated by TCRdb to 2020 to 2021). Context from the whole study: The cohort comprised two women and a few men aged 18 to 49 years. Per donor, three plates each were used for CD4 naive and CD4 memory, two for CD8 naive, and one for CD8 memory. Blood TCR repertoires of a handful of healthy adults were deeply sequenced to estimate repertoire size and the extent of clonotype sharing between individuals. To increase sequencing depth and limit assay-specific biases, TCR repertoire library preparation and sequencing were carried out by different laboratories using diverse techniques. Per donor, leukapheresis produced somewhere between about 0.85 and 10 billion PBMCs.

The germline V gene (reference sequence) sets CDR1 to MNHEY and CDR2 to SMNVEV. The CDR3 runs 17 amino acids, cysteine and phenylalanine included. The entry retains the CDR3 DNA only, 51 bases that are in frame from base 1. The junction shows trimming of 3 bases on V and 9 bases on J, and the gene matches do not reach 17 bases of it. Using the deep immunoSEQ assay, multiplex PCR amplified TCR CDR3 regions from genomic DNA. For each cell subset, the extracted genomic DNA was distributed evenly across all wells of several immunoSEQ 96-well plates, and each plate served as one replicate. For sorted subsets, each replicate PCR was loaded with roughly 0.2 ug genomic DNA, equivalent to approximately 27,000 T cell genomes. Purified libraries were quantified with a Qubit 3.0 fluorometer, sized on a Bioanalyzer 2100, and re-quantified with the KAPA Library Quantification kit. Every immunoSEQ 96-well plate was sequenced on a dedicated single-read 150-cycle Illumina NextSeq 550 flow cell. As for the original processing: Because the immunoSEQ output included only junctional sequences and no quality scores, the filtering could not be the same as the filtering used for full-length reads. Sequences were annotated with PyIR, a Python wrapper for IgBLAST v1.9, and V/J genes and CDR3 were assigned using IMGT germline references. Reads with weak V/J assignments (E-value above 1e-6), missing CDR3, stop codons, out-of-frame junctions, or ambiguous translated residues were removed. V3J clonotypes were defined as sequences sharing an identical inferred V gene, J gene, and CDR3 amino acid sequence. Percentage overlap between repertoires was calculated by dividing the number of shared unique clonotypes by the size of the smaller repertoire. RTK rarefaction, the Chao1 estimator, and Recon v2.1 estimates of unobserved clonotypes were used to assess repertoire richness. Generation probabilities were computed with OLGA for all TCRbeta clonotypes obtained by the gDNA method from several donors. TCRdb obtained this table from immuneACCESS and retained in-frame rearrangements with V and J assigned. These tables miss some clones; where compared with another copy, unresolved V genes account for less than half of the shortfall, and the remainder is unexplained. Clonal size and the V and J genes are those of that table, whereas D and trimming came from the DNA. This sample holds some 1.4 million clones; roughly 97% were observed only once. The ten largest clonotypes hold roughly 1.1% of the sample.

Study-wide conclusions, independent of this receptor: Sampling was restricted to blood, and TCR repertoires in tissue are likely to differ from TCR repertoires in blood. Pairwise subsampling led to the expectation that sequencing depth would affect the degree of clonotype sharing among donors. Incomplete sequencing was indicated by rarefaction of sorted-subset datasets, despite the large sequencing depth. Larger estimated clonotype richness was generally found for naive subsets than for memory subsets. Because the study included only a small number of donors, the genetic and exposure-history diversity represented was limited. Higher generation probabilities were observed for clonotypes shared by all four sorted-subset donors than for non-shared clonotypes. Roughly 5.2% of naive CD4, roughly 3.6% of naive CD8, approximately 2% of memory CD4, and about 0.4% of memory CD8 clonotypes were shared across several donors.

The sample comprised naive CD4+ T cells sorted from blood. Explained via the paper, the cell subset or site label denotes: CD45RA+ positively selected. This sequence uses TRBV27 and TRBJ2-1, and 7 junctional nucleotides match TRBD2. The TCR originated in a man aged 25-45 years in good health. The nucleotides are TGTGCCAGCAGTTTCCCCGGACGGGGGGTCTCTGGAAGTGAGCAGTTCTTC. This encodes CASSFPGRGVSGSEQFF.